This T cell receptor beta chain was identified in a study of blood T cells in healthy people across ages. Sample-barcoded 5' priming and a J-beta primer mix drove a second PCR of roughly 6 to 12 cycles. TCRdb reprocessed the 5' RACE reads via MiXCR and lists one record per CDR3 protein. The table includes about 970,000 distinct CDR3 sequences, roughly half detected once. Germline values: CDR1 SGHRS, CDR2 YFSETQ. Trimming pared 4 bases from V and 5 bases from J, leaving 18 bases between. This CDR3 comprises 15 residues. This clonotype was detected many times. Sequenced material: blood. The sequence derives from a woman aged 60-75 years in good health. J is TRBJ2-5 and V is TRBV5-1, with D tentatively TRBD1 (5 bases). The CDR3 nucleotides are TGCGCCAGCAGCCTTAGTCTTGACAGTATTGAGACCCAGTACTTC. Translated, it gives CASSLSLDSIETQYF. The whole variable domain, remainder taken from reference TRBV5-1 and TRBJ2-5, is KAGVTQTPRYLIKTRGQQVTLSCSPISGHRSVSWYQQTPGQGLQFLFEYFSETQRNKGNFPGRFSGRQFSNSRSEMNVSTLELGDSALYLCASSLSLDSIETQYFGPGTRLLVL.